What follows are 21 T cell receptor beta chains derived from one specimen sequenced in a study of blood T cell repertoires in COVID-19. Method: immunoSEQ multiplex PCR; TCRdb's copy keeps in-frame clones and lacks some. The table includes some 190,000 clones, roughly 80% detected once. The sample was peripheral blood. These receptors originate from a human donor in a cohort sampled during active COVID-19.

The V and J genes are TRBV7-2 and TRBJ1-6, with 11 bases aligning to TRBD1. Germline values: CDR1 SGHTA, CDR2 FQGNSA. J was trimmed by 10 bases and V by 10 bases; bases with no gene match: 6. CDR3 length: 13 residues. The CDR3 is CATGQGADSPLHF. The DNA for the CDR3 is TGTGCCACTGGACAGGGGGCGGACTCACCCCTCCACTTT.

V usage is TRBV30 and J usage is TRBJ1-4; D unresolved. Germline V lookup: CDR1 GTSNPN, CDR2 SVGIG (reference sequence). This CDR3 contains 13 residues. V lost 1 base and J lost 7, with 10 bases in between. CDR3 loop: CAWSGSSGEKLFF. The CDR3 DNA follows: TGTGCCTGGAGTGGGTCAAGCGGTGAAAAACTGTTTTTT.

The chain recombines TRBV10-3 with TRBJ2-7; 9 bases match TRBD1. The CDR3 sequence is 12 residues long. CDR1 is ENHRY and CDR2 is SYGVKD in the germline V gene. Trimming took 10 bases from V and 5 from J; bases not matched to a gene: 6. CDR3 sequence (DNA): TGTGCCACGAAGGGACAGGGCAACGAGCAGTACGTC. It codes for CATKGQGNEQYV.

V gene TRBV11-3 combines with J gene TRBJ2-1; D is unresolved. Per germline, CDR1 SGHNT and CDR2 YENEEA. The CDR3 is 12 residues long. The V end was cut by 5 bases, the J end by 10 bases, with 12 bases between. The CDR3 reads CASSPGSTEQFF. The DNA of the CDR3 is TGTGCCAGCAGCCCCGGTAGCACGGAGCAGTTCTTC.

This clone was observed a single time. This chain uses TRBV5-6 with TRBJ2-3; 9 bases are a match to TRBD1. Germline loops: CDR1 SGHDT, CDR2 YYEEEE. The CDR3 is 18 residues long. Trimming cost V 0 bases and J 1 base; bases outside gene matches: 9. The CDR3 coding sequence is TGTGCCAGCAGCTTGGTATTTAGGCGGACAGGGGGCACAGATACGCAGTATTTT. Encoded protein: CASSLVFRRTGGTDTQYF.

This clone was picked up a small number of times. The chain has TRBV3-1 (or the pseudogene TRBV3-2) and TRBJ1-4, with 7 bases fitting TRBD1. Losses at the gene ends were 3 bases for V and 8 bases for J; bases not matched to a gene: 6. Germline lookup yields CDR1 LGHDT and CDR2 YNNKEL (reference sequence). This CDR3 contains 14 residues. For the CDR3, the DNA is TGTGCCAGCAGCCACAACAGGGGAGGAGAAAAACTGTTTTTT. This codes for CASSHNRGGEKLFF.

The V gene is TRBV7-6, the J gene TRBJ1-3; 9 bases line up with TRBD1. The germline V gene has CDR1 SGHVS and CDR2 FNYEAQ. The V and J ends lost 1 base and 0 bases, in that order; junction bases with no gene match: 13. The CDR3 length is 20 residues. Written as DNA, the CDR3 is TGTGCCAGCAGCTTAGAGGGTTATGGACAGGGGTGGCACTCTGGAAACACCATATATTTT. Translated: CASSLEGYGQGWHSGNTIYF.

The genes are TRBV3-1 (or the pseudogene TRBV3-2) and TRBJ1-1; D is perhaps TRBD1 (5 bases). Per the germline V gene, CDR1 is LGHDT and CDR2 is YNNKEL (reference sequence). The CDR3 length is 16 residues. With 0 bases removed from V and 7 bases from J, the gap between germline ends came to 18 bases. CDR3 bases: TGTGCCAGCAGCCAAGATAGCATAAGGGGCTGGGGTGAAGCTTTCTTT. It is translated as CASSQDSIRGWGEAFF.

This chain links TRBV7-8 with TRBJ2-3; 11 nucleotides agree with TRBD2. With V trimmed by 1 base and J by 2 bases, 2 bases remained unmatched. The CDR3 sequence is 16 residues long. Germline V lookup: CDR1 SGHVS, CDR2 FQNEAQ. CDR3 residues: CASSLVSGRATDTQYF. CDR3 nucleotide sequence: TGTGCCAGCAGCTTAGTTAGCGGGAGGGCCACAGATACGCAGTATTTT.

The chain recombines TRBV3-1 (or the pseudogene TRBV3-2) with TRBJ1-2; D possibly corresponds to TRBD1 (6 bases). This CDR3 is 15 amino acids long. Germline V gives CDR1 LGHDT, CDR2 YNNKEL (reference sequence). Trimming shortened V by 5 bases and J by 0 bases, and 13 bases separated the two germline ends. This chain's CDR3 is CASSSRDTSNYGYTF. The CDR3 DNA sequence: TGTGCCAGCAGCTCCCGGGACACCTCTAACTATGGCTACACCTTC.

V gene TRBV10-3 combines with J gene TRBJ2-3, with D tentatively TRBD2 (6 bases). The CDR3 is made up of 15 amino acids. CDR1 ENHRY and CDR2 SYGVKD come from the germline V gene. Between the trimmed V and J ends, which lost 10 bases and 1 base, there was a span of 18 bases. The CDR3 loop reads CATYNGLSRTDTQYF. DNA of the CDR3: TGTGCCACCTATAACGGACTATCACGCACAGATACGCAGTATTTT.

The rearrangement links TRBV15 to TRBJ1-2, with a weak D call TRBD1 (5 bases). Germline V lookup: CDR1 LNHNV, CDR2 YYDKDF (reference sequence). The CDR3 runs 15 residues. V was cut by 1 base and J by 4 bases, with 13 bases left in between. The CDR3 is CATSRGGGAAYGYTF. CDR3 coding DNA: TGTGCCACCAGCAGAGGGGGCGGAGCAGCCTATGGCTACACCTTC.

The chain couples TRBV11-3 to TRBJ2-3, with unresolved D. This CDR3 region has 12 residues. The germline V gene encodes CDR1 SGHNT and CDR2 YENEEA. Trimming left V 1 base short and J 6 bases short, with 5 bases between. CDR3 coding DNA: TGTGCCAGCAGCTTAGGCGTGGATACGCAGTATTTT. It codes for CASSLGVDTQYF. The full variable domain, its missing parts supplied by reference TRBV11-3 and TRBJ2-3, is EAGVVQSPRYKIIEKKQPVAFWCNPISGHNTLYWYLQNLGQGPELLIRYENEEAVDDSQLPKDRFSAERLKGVDSTLKIQPAELGDSAVYLCASSLGVDTQYFGPGTRLTVL.

The V and J genes are TRBV19 and TRBJ1-4; a possible D gene is TRBD1 (5 bases). The germline V gene has CDR1 LNHDA and CDR2 SQIVND (reference sequence). V was pared by 5 bases and J by 8 bases, with 18 bases between. The CDR3 extends over 15 amino acids. The CDR3 reads CASSPSMGGQEKLFF. The CDR3 DNA follows: TGTGCCAGTAGTCCGTCCATGGGCGGACAAGAAAAACTGTTTTTT.

The V and J genes are TRBV7-8 and TRBJ1-1; 7 bases are shared with TRBD1. Per the germline V gene, CDR1 is SGHVS and CDR2 is FQNEAQ. CDR3 length: 16 amino acids. The junction had 11 bases not matched to a gene; V was cut back by 4 bases and J by 3 bases. CDR3 nucleotides: TGTGCCAGCAGCTACCTCGATGCGGGGACAGACACTGAAGCTTTCTTT. Translation: CASSYLDAGTDTEAFF.

This chain links TRBV15 with TRBJ2-7, with a possible D match to TRBD2 (6 bases). Germline V CDR1 and CDR2: LNHNV, YYDKDF (reference sequence). Trimming shortened V by 4 bases and J by 4 bases, and 11 bases separated the two germline ends. The CDR3 consists of 13 residues. The CDR3 DNA reads TGTGCCACCAGCAAAAGTGGGGGGTACGAGCAGTACTTC. Protein product: CATSKSGGYEQYF.

The V call is TRBV5-1, the J call TRBJ2-5, with TRBD1 matching 7 bases. Germline lookup yields CDR1 SGHRS and CDR2 YFSETQ. J gave up 5 bases and V 2 bases, and 12 bases lay outside the gene matches. The CDR3 runs 16 residues. The CDR3 loop reads CASSFPGQARRETQYF. The CDR3, as DNA: TGCGCCAGCAGCTTTCCCGGACAGGCGAGAAGGGAGACCCAGTACTTC.

The CDR3 region is CSVGQPEAFF. DNA of the CDR3: TGCAGCGTTGGACAGCCTGAAGCTTTCTTT. This chain uses TRBV29-1 with TRBJ1-1, with D possibly matching TRBD1 (5 bases). The germline CDR1 and CDR2 sequences are SQVTM and ANQGSEA. CDR3 length: 10 residues. Trimming stripped 4 bases from V and 6 bases from J, with 6 bases between.

The CDR3, as DNA: TGTGCCAGCAGTTTGGGCGGGAATCCCTACAATGAGCAGTTCTTC. Encoded protein: CASSLGGNPYNEQFF. The rearrangement uses TRBV27 and TRBJ2-1, with D possibly matching TRBD2 (6 bases). The V and J ends lost 3 bases and 2 bases respectively, with 11 bases between them. CDR1 and CDR2 (germline): MNHEY, SMNVEV (reference sequence). The CDR3 runs 15 residues.

To note about this clone: The sample contains more than one DNA sequence encoding this CDR3. The chain combines TRBV7-9 with TRBJ1-5, with 7 bases identical to TRBD1. CDR1 and CDR2 (germline): SEHNR, FQNEAQ (reference sequence). This CDR3 is 14 amino acids long. Unmatched junction bases numbered 2, after V lost 5 bases and J lost 1 base. CDR3 sequence: CASSPTGSNQPQHF. The DNA for the CDR3 is TGTGCCAGCAGCCCGACAGGGAGCAATCAGCCCCAGCATTTT. The full variable domain, rest sourced from reference TRBV7-9 and TRBJ1-5, is DTGVSQNPRHKITKRGQNVTFRCDPISEHNRLYWYRQTLGQGPEFLTYFQNEAQLEKSRLLSDRFSAERPKGSFSTLEIQRTEQGDSAMYLCASSPTGSNQPQHFGDGTRLSIL.

This sequence joins TRBV6-4 and TRBJ2-1; 11 bases map to TRBD2. CDR1 is MRHNA, CDR2 SNTAGT, per germline. Trimming took 6 bases from V and 4 from J; bases not matched to a gene: 5. This CDR3 comprises 15 residues. This CDR3 is CASSVLAGAYNEQFF. The CDR3 nucleotides read TGTGCCAGCAGCGTACTAGCGGGGGCTTACAATGAGCAGTTCTTC.